Below are 17 T cell receptor beta chains sequenced from a single sample in a study of shared clonotypes between healthy human individuals. Here immunoSEQ multiplex PCR was the method, and the copy in TCRdb shows in-frame clones only, minus some. The sample carries a few million clones, under 97% recorded once. The source material was naive CD4+ T cells sorted from blood. Subset noted: CD45RA+ positively selected. The source is a man aged 18-30 years in good health.

The CDR3 sequence is CASSRSPYERFF. The CDR3 nucleotides are TGTGCCAGCAGTCGCAGCCCCTACGAGCGTTTCTTT. The chain carries TRBV6-5 and TRBJ1-1; D unclear. The CDR3 contains 12 residues. Trimming shortened V by 5 bases and J by 13 bases, and 17 bases separated the two germline ends. Germline V gene sequence: CDR1 MNHEY, CDR2 SVGAGI.

The rearrangement links TRBV9 to TRBJ1-4; TRBD1 aligns across 10 bases. Germline CDR1 and CDR2: SGDLS and YYNGEE. CDR3 length equals 14 residues. V shed 7 bases and J 6 bases; nucleotides not matched to a gene: 6. The CDR3 DNA reads as TGTGCCAGCGGACCCGGGACAGGGGATGAAAAACTGTTTTTT. This codes for CASGPGTGDEKLFF.

This chain connects TRBV13 to TRBJ2-2; 7 bases are a match to TRBD1. CDR1 is PRHDT and CDR2 is FYEKMQ in the germline V gene (reference sequence). The V and J ends lost 5 bases and 5 bases, in that order; junction bases with no gene match: 8. The CDR3 is made up of 15 amino acids. The CDR3 here is CASSGRQGYTGELFF. The CDR3, as DNA: TGTGCCAGCAGCGGCCGACAGGGTTATACCGGGGAGCTGTTTTTT. Together with reference TRBV13 and TRBJ2-2, the CDR3 gives the full variable domain: AAGVIQSPRHLIKEKRETATLKCYPIPRHDTVYWYQQGPGQDPQFLISFYEKMQSDKGSIPDRFSAQQFSDYHSELNMSSLELGDSALYFCASSGRQGYTGELFFGEGSRLTVL.

Worth noting for this clone: The same CDR3 can be traced to other DNA sequences in this sample. The rearrangement joins TRBV5-1 to TRBJ1-1; tentative D call: TRBD1 (5 bases). Deletions cut 0 bases from V and 4 bases from J, with 10 bases between. CDR1 and CDR2 (germline): SGHRS, YFSETQ. The CDR3 sequence is 14 residues long. The CDR3 DNA sequence: TGCGCCAGCAGCTTGGACGGGGGTGGCACTGAAGCTTTCTTT. Translated: CASSLDGGGTEAFF.

The chain links TRBV19 to TRBJ2-5; D is possibly TRBD2 (6 bases). The CDR3 runs to 13 residues. Germline-derived CDR1 and CDR2 are LNHDA and SQIVND (reference sequence). Trimming removed 5 bases from V and 5 bases from J, with 12 bases in between. CDR3 sequence reads: CASSYGGGETQYF. In DNA, the CDR3 is TGTGCCAGTAGTTACGGGGGAGGCGAGACCCAGTACTTC.

This chain uses TRBV30 with TRBJ2-5; 7 bases map to TRBD2. CDR1 is GTSNPN and CDR2 is SVGIG in the germline V gene (reference sequence). The CDR3 runs to 11 residues. Germline trimming cut 5 bases from V and 5 bases from J; bases unmatched to any gene: 2. CDR3 sequence reads: CAWGRAETQYF. The CDR3 coding sequence is TGTGCCTGGGGGAGGGCGGAGACCCAGTACTTC.

The chain links TRBV7-6 to TRBJ2-2; 9 bases fit TRBD1. Trimming took 5 bases from V and 5 from J; bases not matched to a gene: 6. CDR3 size: 15 residues. Germline loops: CDR1 SGHVS, CDR2 FNYEAQ. CDR3: CASSTEDRGTGELFF. In DNA, the CDR3 is TGTGCCAGCAGCACAGAGGACAGGGGAACCGGGGAGCTGTTTTTT.

The chain links TRBV13 to TRBJ2-7; 7 bases match TRBD1. There are 13 residues in the CDR3. V gave up 8 bases and J gave up 5 bases; unmatched junction bases: 9. The germline CDR1 and CDR2 sequences are PRHDT and FYEKMQ (reference sequence). The CDR3: CASSRQGRNEQYF. The CDR3 DNA reads TGTGCCAGCTCGCGACAGGGCCGTAACGAGCAGTACTTC.

The chain joins TRBV2 to TRBJ2-3, with 9 bases lining up with TRBD2. The V and J ends lost 5 bases and 4 bases, in that order; junction bases with no gene match: 4. Germline lookup yields CDR1 SNHLY and CDR2 FYNNEI. The CDR3 is made up of 14 amino acids. The CDR3 loop is CASSLAGLADTQYF. For the CDR3, the DNA is TGTGCCAGCAGTCTAGCGGGATTAGCAGATACGCAGTATTTT.

This chain links TRBV6-6 with TRBJ2-3; D gene ambiguous. Deletions cut 0 bases from V and 4 bases from J, with 14 bases between. This CDR3 is built from 16 residues. The germline CDR1 and CDR2 sequences are MNHNY and SVGAGI (reference sequence). The CDR3 DNA reads TGTGCCAGCAGTTACTCTATTGGGGTAGCCTCAGATACGCAGTATTTT. This sequence encodes CASSYSIGVASDTQYF.

Comment on this clone: At the DNA level, this CDR3 is encoded by other sequences in the same sample as well. The chain links TRBV5-1 to TRBJ1-2; tentatively, D is TRBD1 (6 bases). The CDR3 covers 14 residues. CDR1 SGHRS and CDR2 YFSETQ come from the germline V gene. Trimming took off 4 bases at V and 2 bases at J, with 12 bases between the two ends. CDR3 DNA sequence: TGCGCCAGCAGCCCCGGACAGCCCAACTATGGCTACACCTTC. As protein: CASSPGQPNYGYTF.

Points on this clone: The sample holds other DNA sequences that translate to the same CDR3. The chain links TRBV6-1 to TRBJ1-1, with D unresolved. Between the trimmed V and J ends, which lost 4 bases and 0 bases, there was a span of 12 bases. Germline CDR1 is MNHNS and CDR2 is SASEGT. The CDR3 totals 15 residues. The CDR3 nucleotides read TGTGCCAGCAGTGTCCTTGGAGGATTGAACACTGAAGCTTTCTTT. Translation gives CASSVLGGLNTEAFF.

The V call is TRBV19, the J call TRBJ1-3; 10 nucleotides match TRBD1. Germline trimming cut 5 bases from V and 5 bases from J; bases unmatched to any gene: 9. The CDR3 runs 16 residues. Germline V gives CDR1 LNHDA, CDR2 SQIVND (reference sequence). The CDR3 sequence: CASSPETGGRRNTIYF. Here the CDR3 DNA reads TGTGCCAGTAGTCCCGAGACAGGGGGCAGGCGAAACACCATATATTTT.

This chain joins TRBV6-1 and TRBJ2-2; D call uncertain. V was trimmed by 8 bases and J by 6 bases, leaving 7 bases between them. CDR1 and CDR2 from the germline V gene are MNHNS and SASEGT. This CDR3 region has 11 residues. The CDR3 bases are TGTGCCAGCCTACGGGCCGGGGAGCTGTTTTTT. Protein: CASLRAGELFF.

The count of this clone is one. The V gene is TRBV30, the J gene TRBJ1-4; D perhaps matches TRBD1 (6 bases). Trimming left V 3 bases short and J 8 bases short, with 16 bases between. There are 14 residues in the CDR3. The V gene's germline CDR1 is GTSNPN and CDR2 SVGIG (reference sequence). The CDR3 sequence: CAWSMGGAGEKLFF. The CDR3 DNA follows: TGTGCCTGGAGCATGGGGGGGGCTGGGGAAAAACTGTTTTTT.

V gene TRBV4-3 combines with J gene TRBJ1-1; 7 nucleotides line up with TRBD1. J gave up 5 bases and V 1 base, and 10 bases lay outside the gene matches. Germline V lookup: CDR1 LGHNA, CDR2 YSLEER. This CDR3 has 16 residues. This CDR3 reads CASSQVEGARGTEAFF. The CDR3 DNA sequence: TGCGCCAGCAGCCAAGTAGAGGGGGCGCGGGGGACTGAAGCTTTCTTT.

The chain combines TRBV5-1 with TRBJ2-7; maybe TRBD1 (5 bases). The CDR3 totals 14 residues. Germline-derived CDR1 and CDR2 are SGHRS and YFSETQ. The germline V and J ends were trimmed by 0 bases and 6 bases, with 13 bases remaining between them. For the CDR3, the DNA is TGCGCCAGCAGCTTGGCCGGCAGGGAAGCCGAGCAGTACTTC. This codes for CASSLAGREAEQYF.